The 24 T cell receptor beta chains given below trace back to one sample, sequenced in a study of T-cell reconstitution after alpha-beta-depleted transplantation in children. Library preparation (for TCRbeta) was performed with unique molecular identifiers. TCRdb re-called the PCR reads with MiXCR, one entry per CDR3 protein. The sample has 640,000 or so distinct CDR3 sequences, over 15% seen once. Sample: PBMCs from the stem cell graft donor, taken from the stem cell graft. The receptor source for this set is a human donor who donated a stem cell graft to a child with acute myeloid leukemia.

This rearrangement joins TRBV30 to TRBJ2-5; D is uncertain. The CDR3 has 11 amino acids. With 3 bases removed from V and 1 base from J, the gap between germline ends came to 3 bases. Per the germline V gene, CDR1 is GTSNPN and CDR2 is SVGIG (reference sequence). The CDR3 region has the DNA TGTGCCTGGAGCGGCCAAGAGACCCAGTACTTC. Its protein is CAWSGQETQYF.

This clonotype has a handful of counts. J is TRBJ2-1 and V is TRBV7-2; TRBD1 aligns across 7 bases. Germline V gene sequence: CDR1 SGHTA, CDR2 FQGNSA. CDR3 length: 14 amino acids. V was clipped by 3 bases and J by 8 bases; unmatched bases: 7. CDR3 DNA sequence: TGTGCCAGCAGCTTGGGAGACAGGGTCTATGAGCAGTTCTTC. Its translation: CASSLGDRVYEQFF.

This clonotype was picked up a small number of times. This chain connects TRBV7-2 to TRBJ2-5; 13 positions agree with TRBD2. CDR3 length: 15 residues. Trimming removed 5 bases from V and 4 bases from J; junction bases left unmatched: 4. Looked up from germline, CDR1 is SGHTA and CDR2 is FQGNSA. DNA for the CDR3: TGTGCCAGCAGCCTGACTAGCGGGGGGTTAGAGACCCAGTACTTC. Translated: CASSLTSGGLETQYF.

V gene TRBV18 combines with J gene TRBJ2-5; possibly TRBD2 for D (6 bases). Germline V lookup: CDR1 KGHSH, CDR2 LQKENI. V lost 6 bases, J lost 5 bases, and 13 bases lay in between. CDR3 length equals 13 residues. CDR3: CASSREEGETQYF. DNA for the CDR3: TGTGCCAGCTCCAGGGAGGAGGGGGAGACCCAGTACTTC.

This clonotype was counted ten times or more. The chain recombines TRBV6-1 with TRBJ2-3; D perhaps matches TRBD2 (7 bases). CDR1 and CDR2 (germline): MNHNS, SASEGT. There are 15 residues in the CDR3. The V end was cut by 6 bases, the J end by 3 bases, with 16 bases between. The CDR3 region is CASSAGGLGTDTQYF. As DNA, the CDR3 is TGTGCCAGCAGCGCCGGGGGGCTGGGGACAGATACGCAGTATTTT.

In this sample, this clonotype turned up many times. The chain combines TRBV29-1 with TRBJ2-5; D gene ambiguous. Trimming took 0 bases from V and 1 from J, leaving 3 bases between them. Germline CDR1 SQVTM, CDR2 ANQGSEA. The CDR3 length is 12 residues. The CDR3 DNA reads TGCAGCGTTGAAGAGGGCCAAGAGACCCAGTACTTC. Its translation: CSVEEGQETQYF.

This clonotype was detected ten times or more. V usage is TRBV20-1 and J usage is TRBJ2-3, with TRBD1 matching over 7 bases. V lost 7 bases to trimming and J lost 1 base; unmatched junction nucleotides: 8. Germline values: CDR1 DFQATT, CDR2 SNEGSKA (reference sequence). The CDR3 consists of 14 residues. In DNA, the CDR3 is TGCAGTGTCAGTAAAGGACAGGGCACAGATACGCAGTATTTT. It translates to CSVSKGQGTDTQYF.

Many counts were recorded for this clonotype. The chain is built from TRBV20-1 and TRBJ1-1; tentative D call: TRBD1 (6 bases). Trimming removed 2 bases at V and 11 bases at J, with 15 bases between. Looked up from germline, CDR1 is DFQATT and CDR2 is SNEGSKA (reference sequence). This CDR3 is built from 12 residues. CDR3 amino acids: CSARFRGQDAFF. CDR3 nucleotides: TGCAGTGCTAGATTCCGGGGGCAAGACGCTTTCTTT.

In its sample, this clonotype was seen many times. The gene calls are TRBV29-1 and TRBJ2-2, with D perhaps being TRBD1 or TRBD2 (5 bases each). Germline V gene sequence: CDR1 SQVTM, CDR2 ANQGSEA. The CDR3 spans 12 residues. The V and J ends lost 4 bases and 6 bases respectively, with 9 bases between them. CDR3 DNA sequence: TGCAGCGTTGCTAGAGGGGCCGGGGAGCTGTTTTTT. Amino acids: CSVARGAGELFF.

This clonotype was picked up many times. The chain has TRBV7-8 and TRBJ1-6; D not resolved. The CDR3 length is 14 residues. Germline V gene lookup returns CDR1 SGHVS and CDR2 FQNEAQ. Between the trimmed V and J ends, which lost 3 bases and 8 bases, there was a span of 11 bases. The CDR3 DNA reads as TGTGCCAGCAGCTTCGCCCCCGAGGATTCACCCCTCCACTTT. It specifies CASSFAPEDSPLHF.

The chain has TRBV20-1 and TRBJ1-2, with D possibly TRBD1 on 6 matching bases. Trimming took 0 bases from V and 7 from J, leaving 15 bases between them. Germline CDR1 DFQATT, CDR2 SNEGSKA (reference sequence). The CDR3 is 14 residues long. The CDR3: CSARDRGGISGYTF. CDR3 sequence (DNA): TGCAGTGCTAGAGATCGGGGGGGCATCAGTGGCTACACCTTC.

This clonotype was counted many times. V usage is TRBV20-1 and J usage is TRBJ2-1; 10 nucleotides line up with TRBD2. The length of the CDR3 is 18 residues. Looked up from germline, CDR1 is DFQATT and CDR2 is SNEGSKA (reference sequence). Unmatched junction bases numbered 8, after V lost 0 bases and J lost 0 bases. The CDR3 region has the DNA TGCAGTGCTAGAGATGGGGGACTAGCGAGCTACTCCTACAATGAGCAGTTCTTC. Translating gives CSARDGGLASYSYNEQFF.

The table lists this clonotype with a few counts. As DNA, the CDR3 is TGTGCCAGCAGCCTTCACGAGCAGTACGTC. It yields the protein CASSLHEQYV. The chain joins TRBV14 to TRBJ2-7, with unresolved D. This CDR3 region has 10 residues. The germline V and J ends were trimmed by 4 bases and 5 bases, with 3 bases remaining between them. The V gene's germline CDR1 is SGHDN and CDR2 FVKESK.

This clonotype showed up just a few times. The CDR3 coding sequence is TGTGCCAGCAGCCGAGCGGCAGTCTCCTACAATGAGCAGTTCTTC. It is translated as CASSRAAVSYNEQFF. The chain uses TRBV7-6 and TRBJ2-1, with D possibly matching TRBD2 (5 bases). CDR1 is SGHVS, CDR2 FNYEAQ, per germline. This CDR3 region has 15 residues. Trimming removed 5 bases from V and 0 bases from J, with 11 bases in between.

This clonotype was picked up a small number of times. The chain has TRBV11-2 and TRBJ2-5; 13 bases map to TRBD2. Per germline, CDR1 SGHAT and CDR2 FQNNGV. The CDR3 length is 19 residues. V shed 5 bases and J 4 bases; nucleotides not matched to a gene: 16. The CDR3 region is CASSQGAGLAGPKRETQYF. CDR3 in DNA: TGTGCCAGCAGCCAAGGGGCGGGACTAGCGGGACCTAAAAGAGAGACCCAGTACTTC.

This chain uses TRBV11-2 with TRBJ1-1, with D uncertain. In germline, CDR1 is SGHAT, CDR2 FQNNGV. V was trimmed by 4 bases and J by 4 bases, leaving 7 bases between them. The CDR3 runs to 12 residues. CDR3 nucleotide sequence: TGTGCCAGCAGCTCCCTAGCCACTGAAGCTTTCTTT. Protein product: CASSSLATEAFF.

The V gene is TRBV18, the J gene TRBJ2-6; D not certain. Trimming pared 3 bases from V and 0 bases from J, leaving 6 bases between. CDR3 length: 15 residues. CDR1 KGHSH and CDR2 LQKENI come from the germline V gene. The CDR3 coding sequence is TGTGCCAGCTCACCCTCCTACTCTGGGGCCAACGTCCTGACTTTC. Translated: CASSPSYSGANVLTF. Together with reference TRBV18 and TRBJ2-6, the CDR3 gives the full variable domain: NAGVMQNPRHLVRRRGQEARLRCSPMKGHSHVYWYRQLPEEGLKFMVYLQKENIIDESGMPKERFSAEFPKEGPSILRIQQVVRGDSAAYFCASSPSYSGANVLTFGAGSRLTVL.

This clonotype was observed at least ten times. The chain uses TRBV20-1 and TRBJ2-3; D uncertain. This CDR3 region has 14 residues. V was trimmed by 6 bases and J by 2 bases, leaving 15 bases between them. The V gene's germline CDR1 is DFQATT and CDR2 SNEGSKA (reference sequence). The DNA for the CDR3 is TGCAGTGCCAGACCGCTGGTTAACACAGATACGCAGTATTTT. Its protein is CSARPLVNTDTQYF.

This clonotype was found many times. The chain joins TRBV6-5 to TRBJ2-3, with a possible D match to TRBD1 (6 bases). Trimming took off 2 bases at V and 1 base at J, with 10 bases between the two ends. The CDR3 extends over 15 amino acids. Germline CDR1 reads MNHEY; CDR2 reads SVGAGI. CDR3 DNA sequence: TGTGCCAGCAGTTACGGGCGACAGGGCACAGATACGCAGTATTTT. It codes for CASSYGRQGTDTQYF.

The chain carries TRBV29-1 and TRBJ2-1; 8 positions agree with TRBD2. Germline V gene data show CDR1 as SQVTM and CDR2 as ANQGSEA. After removal of 3 bases from V and 6 bases from J, the junction contained 10 bases not matched to a gene. The length of the CDR3 is 15 residues. CDR3 bases: TGCAGCGTTGATCTCGGGACTAGGACCTTCAATGAGCAGTTCTTC. This sequence encodes CSVDLGTRTFNEQFF.

This chain joins TRBV7-2 and TRBJ2-5; 9 nucleotides match TRBD2. The V gene end was trimmed by 0 bases and the J gene end by 1 base; junction bases not matched to a gene: 6. The CDR3 length is 17 residues. CDR1 is SGHTA, CDR2 FQGNSA, per germline. As DNA, the CDR3 is TGTGCCAGCAGCTTAGCAAATAGCGGGGGCCCCCAAGAGACCCAGTACTTC. Translating gives CASSLANSGGPQETQYF.

The chain carries TRBV30 and TRBJ1-2, with D maybe TRBD1 (6 bases). The CDR3 runs to 14 residues. V lost 0 bases and J lost 7, with 15 bases in between. CDR1 and CDR2 from the germline V gene are GTSNPN and SVGIG (reference sequence). CDR3 coding DNA: TGTGCCTGGAGTGTACGGGGGGCGCGATCTGGCTACACCTTC. It is translated as CAWSVRGARSGYTF.

The chain recombines TRBV5-1 with TRBJ2-2; D is perhaps TRBD1 (5 bases). The V gene lost 2 bases and the J gene lost 0 bases, with 17 bases spanning the gap. There are 18 residues in the CDR3. CDR1 and CDR2 (germline): SGHRS, YFSETQ. In DNA, the CDR3 is TGCGCCAGCAGCTTCATCGGCCAGGGCGGATCGAACACCGGGGAGCTGTTTTTT. It yields the protein CASSFIGQGGSNTGELFF.

At least ten counts were recorded for this clonotype. The V and J genes are TRBV20-1 and TRBJ1-3; D ambiguous. V shed 0 bases and J shed 0 bases, with 3 bases lying between them. The germline V gene encodes CDR1 DFQATT and CDR2 SNEGSKA (reference sequence). This CDR3 has 13 amino acids. The CDR3 bases are TGCAGTGCTAGAGAACACTCTGGAAACACCATATATTTT. As protein: CSAREHSGNTIYF.